This entry concerns a single T cell receptor (beta chain). What antigen it recognizes has not been identified. It has no much larger one-base neighbor in the sample; base qualities were not kept. The CDR3 sequence holds 15 residues, the cysteine and phenylalanine included. The DNA shown is the 45-base CDR3, in frame from base 1. The trim is 3 bases for V and 0 bases for J, with a gap of 11 bases between the germline ends. Looking up the germline V gene yields CDR1 SGHRS and CDR2 YFSETQ. None of the patients had been given any treatment before thyroid surgery. The study retrospectively analysed patient clinical samples collected from the early 2010s to the late 2010s using T-cell receptor beta sequencing. These data are taken from a study of metastatic and nonmetastatic thyroid tumors (dated by TCRdb to 2018 to 2020). Turning to the overall study: The researchers compared repertoires between peripheral blood samples and tumor or nodule tissue samples from patients with malignant or benign thyroid disease.

The library was made by PCR. TCRdb records Illumina HiSeq 4000 as the sequencer. High-throughput sequencing was used to profile the TCR beta-chain CDR3 region of each patient. Processing in the source paper ran as follows. A classifier to discriminate distant-metastatic papillary thyroid cancer patients was built from CDR3 differences across clinicopathological groups. Repertoire diversity was assessed with the Shannon index, and tumor-blood repertoire similarity with the Morisita-Horn index. TCRdb trimmed public reads at Q25 via fastp, called clones via MiXCR and kept in-frame beta chains. TCRdb's processing, not the study's, gives the V and J calls here. The sample has just over 20,000 clones on record, over 9% of them singletons. The top ten clones comprise 6.2% of the sample. General findings and caveats noted by the study authors: In both blood and tumor samples, malignant tumors were reported to have significantly higher TCR beta diversity than benign nodules.

Recombination joined TRBV5-1 with TRBJ2-3; the D segment is perhaps TRBD1 or TRBD2, each sharing 5 matched bases. The sample comprised blood. The sequence was obtained from a male donor with papillary thyroid cancer or a benign thyroid nodule (not recorded which). Some clones in this sample may be carry-over from other donors' samples. CDR3 region: CASSSGTHSTDTQYF. The DNA sequence is given as TGCGCCAGCAGCTCCGGGACGCATAGCACAGATACGCAGTATTTT.